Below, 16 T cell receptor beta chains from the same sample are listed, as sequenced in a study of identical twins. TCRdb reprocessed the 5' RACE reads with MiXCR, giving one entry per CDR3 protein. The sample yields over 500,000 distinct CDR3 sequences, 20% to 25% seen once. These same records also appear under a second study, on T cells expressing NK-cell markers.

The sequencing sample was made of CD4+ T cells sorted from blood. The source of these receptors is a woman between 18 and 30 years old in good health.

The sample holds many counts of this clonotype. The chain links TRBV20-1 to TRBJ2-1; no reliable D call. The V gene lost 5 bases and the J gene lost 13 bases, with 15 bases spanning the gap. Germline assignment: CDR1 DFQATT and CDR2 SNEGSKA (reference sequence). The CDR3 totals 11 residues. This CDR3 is CSALYTSLQFF. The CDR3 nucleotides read TGCAGTGCTCTCTACACATCACTTCAGTTCTTC.

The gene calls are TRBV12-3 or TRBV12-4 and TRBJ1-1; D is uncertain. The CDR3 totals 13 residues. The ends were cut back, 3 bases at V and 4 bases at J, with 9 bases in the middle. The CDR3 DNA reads TGTGCCAGCAGTTTGAGGTATCCCACTGAAGCTTTCTTT. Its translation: CASSLRYPTEAFF.

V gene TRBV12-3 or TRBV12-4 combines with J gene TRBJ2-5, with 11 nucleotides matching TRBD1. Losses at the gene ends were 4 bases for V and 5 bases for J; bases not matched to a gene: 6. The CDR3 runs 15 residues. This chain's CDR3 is CASSSEDRGRETQYF. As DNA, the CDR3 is TGTGCCAGCAGTTCGGAGGACAGGGGGCGGGAGACCCAGTACTTC.

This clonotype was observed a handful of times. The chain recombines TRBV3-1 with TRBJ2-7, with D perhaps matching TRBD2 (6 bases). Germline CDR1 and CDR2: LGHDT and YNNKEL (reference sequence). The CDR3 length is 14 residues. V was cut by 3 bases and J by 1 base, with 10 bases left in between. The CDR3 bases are TGTGCCAGCAGCCATGTGAGCGGGTCCTACGAGCAGTACTTC. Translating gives CASSHVSGSYEQYF.

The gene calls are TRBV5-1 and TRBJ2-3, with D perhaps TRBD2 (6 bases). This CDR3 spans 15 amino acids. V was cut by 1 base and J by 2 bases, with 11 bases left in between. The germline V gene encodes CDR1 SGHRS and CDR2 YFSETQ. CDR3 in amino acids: CASSLSAGNTDTQYF. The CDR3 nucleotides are TGCGCCAGCAGCTTGTCCGCGGGGAACACAGATACGCAGTATTTT.

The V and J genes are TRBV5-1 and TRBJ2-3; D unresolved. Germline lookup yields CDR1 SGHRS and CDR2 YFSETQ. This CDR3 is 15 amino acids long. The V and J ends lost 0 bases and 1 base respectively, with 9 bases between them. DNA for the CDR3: TGCGCCAGCAGCTTGGAGGGATGGGGCACAGATACGCAGTATTTT. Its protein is CASSLEGWGTDTQYF.

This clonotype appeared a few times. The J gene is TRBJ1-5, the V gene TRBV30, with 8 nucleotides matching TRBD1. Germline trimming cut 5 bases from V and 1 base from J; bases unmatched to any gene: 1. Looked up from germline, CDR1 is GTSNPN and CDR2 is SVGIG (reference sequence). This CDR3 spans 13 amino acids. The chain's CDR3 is CAWGQGSNQPQHF. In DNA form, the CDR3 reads TGTGCCTGGGGACAGGGAAGCAATCAGCCCCAGCATTTT.

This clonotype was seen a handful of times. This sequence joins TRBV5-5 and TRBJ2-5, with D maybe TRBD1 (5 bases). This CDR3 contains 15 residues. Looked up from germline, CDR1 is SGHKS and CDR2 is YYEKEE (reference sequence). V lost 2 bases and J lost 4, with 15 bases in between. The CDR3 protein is CASSFQDKFRETQYF. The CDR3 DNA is TGTGCCAGCAGCTTTCAGGACAAGTTTAGAGAGACCCAGTACTTC.

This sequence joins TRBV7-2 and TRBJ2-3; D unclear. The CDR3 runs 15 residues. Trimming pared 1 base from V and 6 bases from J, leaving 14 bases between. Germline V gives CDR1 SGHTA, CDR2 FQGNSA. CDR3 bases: TGTGCCAGCAGCTTAGTCGCACTTATCCGGGATACGCAGTATTTT. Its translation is CASSLVALIRDTQYF.

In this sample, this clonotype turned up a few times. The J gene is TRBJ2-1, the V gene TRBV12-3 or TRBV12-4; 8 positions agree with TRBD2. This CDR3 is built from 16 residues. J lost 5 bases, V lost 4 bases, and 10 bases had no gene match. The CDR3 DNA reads TGTGCCAGCAGTTCCCCTATGAGTAGCGGGAACAATGAGCAGTTCTTC. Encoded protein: CASSSPMSSGNNEQFF.

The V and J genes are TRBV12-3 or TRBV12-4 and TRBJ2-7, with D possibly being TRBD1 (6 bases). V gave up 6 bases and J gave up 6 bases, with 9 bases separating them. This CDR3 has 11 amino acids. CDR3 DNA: TGTGCCAGCAGCCAGGGGCGCGAGCAGTACTTC. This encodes CASSQGREQYF.

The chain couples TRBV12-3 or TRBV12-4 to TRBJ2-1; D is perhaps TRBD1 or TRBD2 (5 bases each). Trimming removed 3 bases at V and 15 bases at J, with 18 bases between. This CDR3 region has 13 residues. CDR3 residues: CASSFFGAATSFF. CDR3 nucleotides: TGTGCCAGCAGTTTTTTCGGGGCAGCGACGTCGTTCTTC.

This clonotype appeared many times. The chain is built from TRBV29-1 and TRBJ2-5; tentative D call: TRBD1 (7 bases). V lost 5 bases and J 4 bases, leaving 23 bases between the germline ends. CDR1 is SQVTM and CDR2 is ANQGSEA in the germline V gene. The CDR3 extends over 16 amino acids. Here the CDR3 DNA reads TGCAGCGTTCCCACTCCAGGGGGGTCAACACTAGAGACCCAGTACTTC. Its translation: CSVPTPGGSTLETQYF.

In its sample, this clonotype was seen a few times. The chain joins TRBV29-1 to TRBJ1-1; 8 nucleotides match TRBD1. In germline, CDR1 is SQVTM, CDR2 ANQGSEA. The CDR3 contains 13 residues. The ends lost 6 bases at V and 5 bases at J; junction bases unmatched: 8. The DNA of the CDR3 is TGCAGCGTGCGGGACAGGCTCGAGACTGAAGCTTTCTTT. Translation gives CSVRDRLETEAFF.

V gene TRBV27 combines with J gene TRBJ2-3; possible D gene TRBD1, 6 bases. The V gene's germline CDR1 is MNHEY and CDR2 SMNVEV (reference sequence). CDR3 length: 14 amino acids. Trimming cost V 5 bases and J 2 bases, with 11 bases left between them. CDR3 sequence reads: CASSPRGYTDTQYF. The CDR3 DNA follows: TGTGCCAGCAGTCCCAGGGGTTACACAGATACGCAGTATTTT.

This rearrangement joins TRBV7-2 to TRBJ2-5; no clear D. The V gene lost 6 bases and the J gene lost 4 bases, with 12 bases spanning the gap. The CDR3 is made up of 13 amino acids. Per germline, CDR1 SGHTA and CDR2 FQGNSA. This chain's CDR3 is CASRPTPVETQYF. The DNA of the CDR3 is TGTGCCAGCAGACCAACCCCGGTAGAGACCCAGTACTTC.